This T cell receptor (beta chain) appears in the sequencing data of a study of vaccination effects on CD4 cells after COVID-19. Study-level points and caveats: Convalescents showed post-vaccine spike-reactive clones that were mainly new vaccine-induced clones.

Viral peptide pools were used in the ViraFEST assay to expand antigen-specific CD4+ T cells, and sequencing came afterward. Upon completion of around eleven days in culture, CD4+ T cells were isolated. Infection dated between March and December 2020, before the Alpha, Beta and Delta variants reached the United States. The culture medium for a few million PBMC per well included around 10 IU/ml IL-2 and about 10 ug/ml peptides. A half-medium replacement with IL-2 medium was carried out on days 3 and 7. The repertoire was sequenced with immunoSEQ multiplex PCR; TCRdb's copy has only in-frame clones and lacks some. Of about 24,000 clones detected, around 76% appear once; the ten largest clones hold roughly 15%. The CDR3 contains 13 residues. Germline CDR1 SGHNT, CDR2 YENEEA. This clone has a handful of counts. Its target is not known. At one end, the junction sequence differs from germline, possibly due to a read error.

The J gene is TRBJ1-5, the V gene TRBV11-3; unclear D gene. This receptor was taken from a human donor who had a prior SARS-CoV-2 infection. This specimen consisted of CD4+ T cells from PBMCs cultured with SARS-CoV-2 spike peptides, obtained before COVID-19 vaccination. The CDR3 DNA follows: TGTGCCAGCAGCTTTTCAAGCAGTCAGCCCCAGCATTTT. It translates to CASSFSSSQPQHF.